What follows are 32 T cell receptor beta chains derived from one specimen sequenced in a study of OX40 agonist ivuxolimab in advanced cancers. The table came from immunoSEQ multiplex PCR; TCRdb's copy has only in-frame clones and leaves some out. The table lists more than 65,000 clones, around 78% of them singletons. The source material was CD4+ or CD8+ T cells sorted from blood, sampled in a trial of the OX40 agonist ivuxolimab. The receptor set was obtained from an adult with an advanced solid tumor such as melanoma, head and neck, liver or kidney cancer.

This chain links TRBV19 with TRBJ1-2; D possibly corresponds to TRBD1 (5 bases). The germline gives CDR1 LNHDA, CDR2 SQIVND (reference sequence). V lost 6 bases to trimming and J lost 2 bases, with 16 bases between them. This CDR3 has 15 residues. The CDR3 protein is CASSTIQGPNYGYTF. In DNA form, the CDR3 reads TGTGCCAGTAGCACCATTCAGGGTCCAAACTATGGCTACACCTTC.

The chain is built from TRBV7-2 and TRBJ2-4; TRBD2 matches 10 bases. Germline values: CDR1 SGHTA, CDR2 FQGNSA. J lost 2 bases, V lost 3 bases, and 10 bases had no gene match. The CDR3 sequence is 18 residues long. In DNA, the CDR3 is TGTGCCAGCAGCTTCAGCGGGGGGGCCTCGATCCCCAAAAACATTCAGTACTTC. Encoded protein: CASSFSGGASIPKNIQYF.

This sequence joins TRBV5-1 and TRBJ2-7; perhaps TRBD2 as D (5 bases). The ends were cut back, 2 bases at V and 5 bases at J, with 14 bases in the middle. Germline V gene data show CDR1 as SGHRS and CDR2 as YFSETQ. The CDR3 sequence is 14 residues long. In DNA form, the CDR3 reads TGCGCCAGCAGCTTTGGGCCTAGCAATGACGAGCAGTACTTC. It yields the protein CASSFGPSNDEQYF.

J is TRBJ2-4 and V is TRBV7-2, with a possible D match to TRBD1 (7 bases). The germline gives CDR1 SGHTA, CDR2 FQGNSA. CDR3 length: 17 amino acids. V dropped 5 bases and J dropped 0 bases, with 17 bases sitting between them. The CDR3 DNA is TGTGCCAGCAGCCAGGAGGGACAGATCCTAGCCAAAAACATTCAGTACTTC. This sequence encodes CASSQEGQILAKNIQYF.

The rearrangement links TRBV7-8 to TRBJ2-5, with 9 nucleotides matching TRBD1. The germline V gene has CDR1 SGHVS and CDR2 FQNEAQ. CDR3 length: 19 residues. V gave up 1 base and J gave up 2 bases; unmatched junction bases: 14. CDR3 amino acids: CASSLVAATGTGHQETQYF. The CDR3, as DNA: TGTGCCAGCAGCTTAGTTGCGGCCACCGGGACAGGGCATCAAGAGACCCAGTACTTC.

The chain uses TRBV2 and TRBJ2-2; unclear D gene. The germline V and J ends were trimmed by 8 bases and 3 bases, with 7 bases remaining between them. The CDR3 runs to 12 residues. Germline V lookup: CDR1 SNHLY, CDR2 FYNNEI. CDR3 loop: CASERDTGELFF. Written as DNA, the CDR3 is TGTGCCAGCGAAAGGGACACCGGGGAGCTGTTTTTT.

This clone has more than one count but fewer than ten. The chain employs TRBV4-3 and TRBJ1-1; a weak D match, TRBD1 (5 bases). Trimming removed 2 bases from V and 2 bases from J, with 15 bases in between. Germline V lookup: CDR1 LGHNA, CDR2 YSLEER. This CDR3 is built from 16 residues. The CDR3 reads CASSQYYQGLNTEAFF. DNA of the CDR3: TGCGCCAGCAGCCAATACTACCAGGGACTAAACACTGAAGCTTTCTTT.

Here the CDR3 DNA reads TGTGCCACCAGCAGAGAGTTTTATGAGGGACCCTACGAGCAGTACTTC. It codes for CATSREFYEGPYEQYF. The chain recombines TRBV15 with TRBJ2-7; D is perhaps TRBD1 or TRBD2 (5 bases each). V was shortened by 0 bases and J by 2 bases, with 14 bases between the two germline ends. Per germline, CDR1 LNHNV and CDR2 YYDKDF (reference sequence). The CDR3 is 16 residues long.

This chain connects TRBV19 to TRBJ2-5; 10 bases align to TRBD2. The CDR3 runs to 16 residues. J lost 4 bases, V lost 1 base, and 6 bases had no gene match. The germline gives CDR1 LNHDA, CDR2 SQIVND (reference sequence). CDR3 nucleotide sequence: TGTGCCAGTAGTATAGGTGGTAGCGGGAGGCGAGAGACCCAGTACTTC. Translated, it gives CASSIGGSGRRETQYF.

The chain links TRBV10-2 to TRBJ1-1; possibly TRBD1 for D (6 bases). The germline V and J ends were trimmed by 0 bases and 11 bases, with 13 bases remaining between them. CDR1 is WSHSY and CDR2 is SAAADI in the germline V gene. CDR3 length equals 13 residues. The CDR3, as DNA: TGCGCCAGCAGTGAGTCGGGGGCGGGGAGGGCTTTCTTT. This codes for CASSESGAGRAFF.

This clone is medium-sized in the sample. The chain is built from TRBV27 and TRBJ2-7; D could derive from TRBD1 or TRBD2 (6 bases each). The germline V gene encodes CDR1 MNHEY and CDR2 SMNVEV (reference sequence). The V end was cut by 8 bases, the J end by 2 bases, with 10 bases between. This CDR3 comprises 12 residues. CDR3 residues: CASSGAPYEQYF. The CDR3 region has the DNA TGTGCCAGCTCGGGGGCCCCCTACGAGCAGTACTTC.

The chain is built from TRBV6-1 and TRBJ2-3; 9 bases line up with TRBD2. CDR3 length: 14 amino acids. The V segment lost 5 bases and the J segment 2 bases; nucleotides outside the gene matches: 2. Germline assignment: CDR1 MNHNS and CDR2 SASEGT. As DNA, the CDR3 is TGTGCCAGCAGTTCTAGCGGGACCACAGATACGCAGTATTTT. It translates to CASSSSGTTDTQYF.

The CDR3 DNA sequence: TGTGCCAGCTCACCGCGGACAGGGGTCAACACTGAAGCTTTCTTT. Translation gives CASSPRTGVNTEAFF. The V call is TRBV18, the J call TRBJ1-1; 9 nucleotides line up with TRBD1. CDR3 size: 15 residues. Germline V gives CDR1 KGHSH, CDR2 LQKENI. Trimming at V came to 3 bases and at J to 2 bases, leaving 4 bases not matched to a gene.

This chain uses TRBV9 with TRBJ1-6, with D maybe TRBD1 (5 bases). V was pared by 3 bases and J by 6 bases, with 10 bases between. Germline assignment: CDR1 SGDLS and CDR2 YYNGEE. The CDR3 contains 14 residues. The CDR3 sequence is CASSEPGTNSPLHF. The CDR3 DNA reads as TGTGCCAGCAGCGAACCGGGGACTAATTCACCCCTCCACTTT.

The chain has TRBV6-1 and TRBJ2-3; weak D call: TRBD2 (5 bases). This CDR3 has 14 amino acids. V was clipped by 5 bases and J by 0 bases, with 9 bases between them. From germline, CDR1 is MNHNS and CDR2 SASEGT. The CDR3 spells CASSPRTSTDTQYF. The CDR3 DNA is TGTGCCAGCAGTCCAAGGACTAGCACAGATACGCAGTATTTT.

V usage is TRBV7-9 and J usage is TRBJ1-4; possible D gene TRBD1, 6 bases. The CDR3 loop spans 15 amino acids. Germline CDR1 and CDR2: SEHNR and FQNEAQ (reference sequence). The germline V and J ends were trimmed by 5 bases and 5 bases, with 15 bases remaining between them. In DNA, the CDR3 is TGTGCCAGCAGCCCCCAACAGGGATCAAATGAAAAACTGTTTTTT. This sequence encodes CASSPQQGSNEKLFF.

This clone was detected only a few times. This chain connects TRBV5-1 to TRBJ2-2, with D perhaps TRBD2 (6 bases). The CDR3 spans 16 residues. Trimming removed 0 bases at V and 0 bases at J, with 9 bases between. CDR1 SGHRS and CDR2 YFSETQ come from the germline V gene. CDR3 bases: TGCGCCAGCAGCTTGGGGGCGGGGACGAACACCGGGGAGCTGTTTTTT. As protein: CASSLGAGTNTGELFF. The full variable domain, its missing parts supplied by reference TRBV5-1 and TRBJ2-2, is KAGVTQTPRYLIKTRGQQVTLSCSPISGHRSVSWYQQTPGQGLQFLFEYFSETQRNKGNFPGRFSGRQFSNSRSEMNVSTLELGDSALYLCASSLGAGTNTGELFFGEGSRLTVL.

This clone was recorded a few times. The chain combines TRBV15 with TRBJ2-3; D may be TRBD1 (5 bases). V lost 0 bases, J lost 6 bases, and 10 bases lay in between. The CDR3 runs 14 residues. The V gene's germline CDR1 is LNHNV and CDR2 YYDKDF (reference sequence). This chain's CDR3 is CATSRDWGSDTQYF. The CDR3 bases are TGTGCCACCAGCAGAGATTGGGGCAGTGATACGCAGTATTTT.

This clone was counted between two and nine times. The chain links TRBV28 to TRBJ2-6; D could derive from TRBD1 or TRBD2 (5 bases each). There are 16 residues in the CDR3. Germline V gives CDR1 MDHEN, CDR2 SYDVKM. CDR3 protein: CATVRGGRAGANVLTF. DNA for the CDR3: TGTGCTACTGTCCGTGGGGGTCGCGCTGGGGCCAACGTCCTGACTTTC.

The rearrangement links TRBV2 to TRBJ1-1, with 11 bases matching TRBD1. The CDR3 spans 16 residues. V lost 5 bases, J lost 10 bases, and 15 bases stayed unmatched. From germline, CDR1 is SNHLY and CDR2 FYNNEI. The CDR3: CASSPTDPGTGGRAFF. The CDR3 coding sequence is TGTGCCAGCAGTCCCACGGACCCCGGGACAGGGGGAAGAGCTTTCTTT.

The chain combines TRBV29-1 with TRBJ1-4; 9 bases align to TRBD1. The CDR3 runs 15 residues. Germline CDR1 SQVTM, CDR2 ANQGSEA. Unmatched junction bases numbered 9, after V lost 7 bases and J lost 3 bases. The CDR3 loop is CSARTGAVANEKLFF. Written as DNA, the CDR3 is TGCAGCGCAAGGACAGGGGCCGTTGCTAATGAAAAACTGTTTTTT.

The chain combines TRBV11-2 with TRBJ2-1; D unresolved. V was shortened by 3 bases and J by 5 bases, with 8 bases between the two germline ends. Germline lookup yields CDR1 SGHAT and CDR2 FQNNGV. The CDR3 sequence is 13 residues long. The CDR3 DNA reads TGTGCCAGCAGCTTGCGAGCGAACAATGAGCAGTTCTTC. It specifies CASSLRANNEQFF. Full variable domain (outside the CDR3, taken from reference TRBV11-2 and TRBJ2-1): EAGVAQSPRYKIIEKRQSVAFWCNPISGHATLYWYQQILGQGPKLLIQFQNNGVVDDSQLPKDRFSAERLKGVDSTLKIQPAKLEDSAVYLCASSLRANNEQFFGPGTRLTVL.

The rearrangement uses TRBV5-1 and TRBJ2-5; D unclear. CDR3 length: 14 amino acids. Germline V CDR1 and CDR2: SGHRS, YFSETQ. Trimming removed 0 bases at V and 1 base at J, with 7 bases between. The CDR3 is CASSLGQVQETQYF. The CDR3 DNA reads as TGCGCCAGCAGCTTGGGACAAGTCCAAGAGACCCAGTACTTC.

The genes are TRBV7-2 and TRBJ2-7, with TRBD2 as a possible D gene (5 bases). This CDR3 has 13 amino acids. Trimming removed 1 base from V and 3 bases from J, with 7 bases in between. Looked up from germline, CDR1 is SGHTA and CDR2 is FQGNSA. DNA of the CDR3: TGTGCCAGCAGCTTAGTAGGACTCTACGAGCAGTACTTC. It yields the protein CASSLVGLYEQYF.

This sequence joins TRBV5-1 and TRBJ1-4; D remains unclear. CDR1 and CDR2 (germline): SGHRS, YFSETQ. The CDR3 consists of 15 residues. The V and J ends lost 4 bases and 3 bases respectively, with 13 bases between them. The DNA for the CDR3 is TGCGCCAGCAGCCAAGGGTGGGTGGCTAATGAAAAACTGTTTTTT. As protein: CASSQGWVANEKLFF. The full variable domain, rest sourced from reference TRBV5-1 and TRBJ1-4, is KAGVTQTPRYLIKTRGQQVTLSCSPISGHRSVSWYQQTPGQGLQFLFEYFSETQRNKGNFPGRFSGRQFSNSRSEMNVSTLELGDSALYLCASSQGWVANEKLFFGSGTQLSVL.

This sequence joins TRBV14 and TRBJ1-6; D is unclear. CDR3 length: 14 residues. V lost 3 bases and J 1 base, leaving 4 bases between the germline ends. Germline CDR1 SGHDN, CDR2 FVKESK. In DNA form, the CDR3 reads TGTGCCAGCAGCCAGGGATCCTATAATTCACCCCTCCACTTT. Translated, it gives CASSQGSYNSPLHF. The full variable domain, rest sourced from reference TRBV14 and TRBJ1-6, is EAGVTQFPSHSVIEKGQTVTLRCDPISGHDNLYWYRRVMGKEIKFLLHFVKESKQDESGMPNNRFLAERTGGTYSTLKVQPAELEDSGVYFCASSQGSYNSPLHFGNGTRLTVT.

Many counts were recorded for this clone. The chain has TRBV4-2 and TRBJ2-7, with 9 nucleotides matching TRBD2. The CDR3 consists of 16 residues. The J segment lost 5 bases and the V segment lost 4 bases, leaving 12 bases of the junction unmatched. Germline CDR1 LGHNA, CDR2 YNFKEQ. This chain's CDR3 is CASSPRGGTSINEQYF. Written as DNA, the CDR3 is TGTGCCAGCAGCCCGAGGGGGGGGACTAGCATCAACGAGCAGTACTTC.

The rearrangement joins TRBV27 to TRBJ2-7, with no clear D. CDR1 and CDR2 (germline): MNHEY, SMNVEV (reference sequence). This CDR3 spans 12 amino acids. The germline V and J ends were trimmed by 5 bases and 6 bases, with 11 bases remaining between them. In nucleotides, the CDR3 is TGTGCCAGCAGTCTTCTAGGATCCGAGCAGTACTTC. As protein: CASSLLGSEQYF.

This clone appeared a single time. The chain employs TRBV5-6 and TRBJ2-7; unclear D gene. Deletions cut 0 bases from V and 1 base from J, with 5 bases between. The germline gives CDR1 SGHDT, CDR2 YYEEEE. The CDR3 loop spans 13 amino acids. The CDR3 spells CASSLGSSYEQYF. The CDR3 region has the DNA TGTGCCAGCAGCTTGGGCAGTTCCTACGAGCAGTACTTC.

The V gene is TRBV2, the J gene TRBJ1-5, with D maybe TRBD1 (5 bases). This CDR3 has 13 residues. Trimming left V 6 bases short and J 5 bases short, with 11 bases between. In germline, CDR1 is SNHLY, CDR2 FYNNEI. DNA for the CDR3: TGTGCCAGCAGCCGGGACCACGATCAGCCCCAGCATTTT. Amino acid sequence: CASSRDHDQPQHF.

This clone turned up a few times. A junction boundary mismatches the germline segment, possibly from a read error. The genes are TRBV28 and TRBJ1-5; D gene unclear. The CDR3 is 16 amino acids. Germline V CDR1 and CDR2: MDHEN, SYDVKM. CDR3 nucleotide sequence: TGTGCCAGCACCCATAGTGGGTCTTTTAGCTATCAGCCCCAGCATTTT. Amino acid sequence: CASTHSGSFSYQPQHF. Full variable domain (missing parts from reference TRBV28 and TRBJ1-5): DVKVTQSSRYLVKRTGEKVFLECVQDMDHENMFWYRQDPGLGLRLIYFSYDVKMKEKGDIPEGYSVSREKKERFSLILESASTNQTSMYLCASTHSGSFSYQPQHFGDGTRLSIL.

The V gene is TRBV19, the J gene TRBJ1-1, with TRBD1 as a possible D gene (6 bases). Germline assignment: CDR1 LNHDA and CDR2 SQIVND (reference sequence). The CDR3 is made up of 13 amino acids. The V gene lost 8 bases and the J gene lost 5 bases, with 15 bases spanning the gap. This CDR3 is CASGSGGLTEAFF. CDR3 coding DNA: TGTGCCAGTGGCTCGGGGGGGCTGACTGAAGCTTTCTTT.